The entry below describes one TCR beta chain. Trimming took 0 bases from V and 7 from J; bases not matched to a gene: 8. This CDR3 contains 17 residues. Germline V gives CDR1 LGHDT, CDR2 YNNKEL (reference sequence). The entry originates in a study of blood T cell repertoires in COVID-19. As for the study in general: T cells, B-cell-depleted T cells, or PBMCs supplied cDNA or gDNA.

Only in-frame clones appear in the TCRdb table, and some are missing; sequencing was by immunoSEQ multiplex PCR. Of about 260,000 clones in the sample, around 90% were seen once. The chain combines TRBV3-1 (or the pseudogene TRBV3-2) with TRBJ2-1, with TRBD2 matching over 11 bases. Sequencing was done on a sample of peripheral blood. This TCR was sampled from a human donor in a cohort sampled during active COVID-19. CDR3 nucleotide sequence: TGTGCCAGCAGCCAAGATTTGAAACTAGCGGGAGAAAATGAGCAGTTCTTC. Translated: CASSQDLKLAGENEQFF.